Given below is one TCR beta chain in context. What it binds is not known. The record originates from a study of blood T cells in healthy people across ages. The second PCR ran roughly 6 to 11 cycles with a sample-barcoded 5' primer and J-beta primers. The authors tagged each cDNA molecule using a template-switch adaptor with 12 random nucleotides. TCRdb re-derived calls from the 5' RACE reads in MiXCR, one entry per CDR3 protein. The table shows over 600,000 distinct CDR3 sequences, with roughly 41% occurring only once. General study points: The study lacked donor CMV status, which possibly confounded expanded clonotype changes.

The donors, aged roughly 6 to 90, were healthy Caucasians from Russia. With each sample, at least 5 micrograms of total RNA were extracted. Germline V lookup: CDR1 LGHNA, CDR2 YSLEER. The V and J ends lost 2 bases and 2 bases, in that order; junction bases with no gene match: 5. The CDR3 length is 15 residues. The chain joins TRBV4-3 to TRBJ1-2, with 7 bases identical to TRBD1. Sequenced: blood. The origin of this receptor is an elderly man in good health. Here the CDR3 DNA reads TGCGCCAGCAGCCAACTCCCGGGACAGAACTATGGCTACACCTTC. It codes for CASSQLPGQNYGYTF.